This T cell receptor (beta chain) emerged from a study of cytomegalovirus exposure and HLA in healthy donors (dated by TCRdb to about 2017). Background on the whole study: An earlier analysis of roughly 570 of the donors reported approximately 300 Gb of sequence data and 117 million unique TCR beta sequences obtained from approximately 180 million T cells. An earlier analysis of approximately 640 of the donors applied high-throughput TCR beta sequencing to assess whether each TCR beta V gene segment acted as functional or pseudogenic. The study aimed to test whether signatures of past pathogen exposure could be identified by cataloging public T cell receptors. Among 300 to 500 genotyped donors of the cohort, an average of around 250,000 unique TCR beta nucleotide sequences was sequenced per donor, of which 15% to 20% were non-productive. Every repertoire in the discovery cohort had been generated on one and the same sequencing platform. The genetic ancestry cluster associated with self-reported Caucasian donors included about 84% of the 300 to 400 genotyped donors. An early release covering about 600 HLA-typed donors comprised approximately 300 gigabases of sequencing data and tens of millions of unique TCR sequences. Class I and class II HLA loci were covered by the typing at four-digit resolution. Several DR-DQ haplotypes were handled as single units for association and clustering, since linkage in the cohort was strong. Typing coverage varied by locus: roughly 620-640 donors for A, B, C, DRB1 and DQB1; roughly 500 for DQA1; approximately 570 for DPA1; 400 to 480 for DPB1. A later analysis re-analyzed previously published TCR beta repertoires from approximately 700 donors and added high-resolution HLA genotyping to study TCR occurrence patterns. Donor age, sex, ethnicity and CMV serostatus were collected together with the repertoire data. Using immunosequencing, the study profiled T cell repertoires from 500 to 800 subjects and related those repertoires to cytomegalovirus serostatus. High-throughput TCR immunosequencing, statistical association of individual TCRs with disease status, and machine learning were combined to predict cytomegalovirus infection status. In addition to the first cohort of around 670 subjects, a separate validation cohort of over 90 different subjects was used. Rather than drawing on any new phenotypic data, the later analysis identified candidate immune exposures from TCR beta sequences and the way those sequences occurred across donors. In a later genetic analysis, genome-wide SNP genotypes for about 55% of the roughly 670 donors were used, and that subset was treated as a discovery cohort. What the work shows at the level of the full study, not this receptor alone: The only immune exposure information available for the cohort was CMV serostatus. In the study, some 160 TCR beta chains were listed as associated with cytomegalovirus. Strong co-occurrence of HLA alleles, especially DR and DQ, made assigning TCR associations to individual alleles difficult. In a later genetic analysis, fewer N-insertions in productive TCRs were reported among donors in an Asian-associated ancestry cluster than the roughly 670-donor mean. The classifier was reported to diagnose cytomegalovirus status with high specificity and sensitivity in both the original and validation cohorts. An earlier analysis of approximately 530 of the donors showed that most TCR beta V segments appeared in productive rearrangements either about 87% or about 30% of the time, which broadly matched IMGT annotations. A later analysis reported that several top co-occurrence clusters appeared linked to parvovirus B19, influenza, CMV and Epstein-Barr virus. It was suggested by the authors that the approach could potentially be generalized to other disease states and immunological phenotypes. Because counts were too low, some 17 rarely observed V segments, including chromosome 9 orphons, were excluded from the earlier analysis of 587 of the donors. Most TCR sequences were seen in very few donors, while some public TCRs were found in many individuals. According to a later analysis, TCR association rates differed among HLA loci, with DRB1 alleles showing the most associated TCRs and HLA-C alleles showing the fewest. V-gene and J-gene trimming of TCR beta chains was associated with a missense DCLRE1C variant in a later genetic analysis, and the association was replicated in an independent cohort. In vitro tests confirmed that a few of the cytomegalovirus-associated TCR beta chains recognize cytomegalovirus antigens. A further reported finding was that TCR beta sequences accurately predicted the HLA-A and HLA-B alleles for most subjects in the first cohort. In a later analysis, most CMV-associated TCR beta chains were found to appear HLA-restricted, with HLA associations seemingly driven largely by CMV exposure. In a later analysis, HLA-associated TCR beta chains showed more clonal expansion and lower generation probabilities than non-associated chains that were equally common. The cohort was sequenced for TCR beta chains only, and without alpha or paired-chain data the features that could be detected were limited. HLA typing was unavailable for some donors at each locus, so association tests used only the typed subset. Roughly uniform sequencing depth across donors was assumed in presence/absence analyses, although this assumption may not hold. A later analysis associated 15,000 or so TCR beta sequences with specific HLA alleles at a false discovery rate of 0.05. Some IMGT-functional V segments, including TRBV6-2 and TRBV6-3, could not be distinguished by the 87-base-pair reads and were therefore excluded. A cluster of highly shared sequence variants was judged likely to be a technical artifact of the sequencing pipeline. Linkage disequilibrium might explain the correlated functional status among segregating V segments, but an unknown experimental factor could not be excluded.

Library prep was done by the immunoSEQ multiplex PCR assay. For the multiplex PCR, a mixture combining 60 forward primers for TCR Vbeta segments and 13 reverse primers for TCR Jbeta segments was used. Amplification of the CDR3 region of rearranged TCR beta genes was performed with a multiplex PCR assay on genomic DNA. The amplified TCR beta libraries were sequenced on the Illumina HiSeq System as 87-base-pair reads. The authors' analysis ran thus. A later analysis tallied tens of millions of unique TCR beta chains across the 700 or so repertoires, and 10 million to 11 million of those chains were shared by two or more donors. Raw reads were error-corrected and collapsed into unique sequences by a nearest-neighbor algorithm in which closely related sequences were merged to remove PCR and sequencing errors. To assign V, D and J gene segments, CDR3 sequences were aligned to IMGT reference sequences. For a sequence to be retained, a match of at least six nucleotides was required to both a V gene segment and a J gene segment. A rearrangement was called productive if the CDR3 had no stop codons and remained in frame with V and J, and every other rearrangement was called non-productive. Following IMGT convention, CDR3 was defined as the stretch from the second conserved V-encoded cysteine up to the conserved J-encoded phenylalanine. The earlier analysis of about 640 of the donors excluded any sequence lacking an unambiguous match to a single V gene segment. An earlier analysis of about 590 of the donors classified V segments as functional when productive rearrangements were above 56.7% and as segregating when the standard deviation between donors was above 5%. To diagnose cytomegalovirus status from the catalog of TCR beta chain sequences, a statistical classification framework was built. In a later analysis, TCR nucleotide sequences were compared against IMGT/GENE-DB human TR gene sequences so that V and J genes could be assigned. A later analysis assigned CDR3 sequences and most-parsimonious VDJ recombination scenarios with the TCRdist pipeline. In a later analysis, each TCR beta chain was defined by its CDR3 amino acid sequence together with its V-gene family, and reads without a unique V-gene family were excluded. In a later analysis, some 600 highly shared, low-generation-probability nucleotide sequences were removed to address suspected cross-contamination and a sequencing artifact. For each public chain, a later analysis derived a clonal expansion index from normalized ranks of inferred template counts within each repertoire. In a later analysis, generation probabilities were computed with a VDJ recombination model fitted to out-of-frame rearrangements, and the resulting probabilities were checked against IGoR. A later analysis scored TCR-TCR, TCR-HLA and TCR-CMV co-occurrence with hypergeometric tests, applying a repertoire-size bias correction to TCR pairs. False discovery rates were estimated in a later analysis by permuting HLA or CMV assignments 20 times. A later analysis grouped co-occurring TCRs with DBSCAN, adding TCRdist sequence similarity when clustering within HLA-allele-positive subsets. For co-occurrence clustering, repertoires with fewer than 30,000 or more than 120,000 public chains were excluded, along with five repertoires with anomalous nucleotide sharing. TCRdb limited this immuneACCESS table to in-frame rearrangements with V and J called. A share of clones is missing; checked studies link under half to unresolved V genes, and the rest is unexplained. V and J calls and clone size follow that table, whereas D and trimming were derived from the DNA. This sample holds 90,000 to 100,000 clones; 60% to 85% were observed only once. The ten biggest clones cover around 15% of the sample.

With respect to this clone: Which antigen it targets is not known. Per-nucleotide qualities are absent, and no much larger clonotype sits a single base away.

The cohort comprised fewer than 750 healthy bone marrow donors. All cohort members were sampled while nominally healthy, although unrecorded immune exposures were likely present. The donor was CMV seropositive and was included in the group of 250 to 350 seropositive cohort members. A peripheral blood sample was collected from each donor, and TCR beta sequencing was performed on peripheral blood mononuclear cells. Genomic DNA was extracted from the blood cell samples with the Qiagen DNeasy Blood Extraction Kit. The CDR3 runs 14 amino acids, cysteine and phenylalanine included. The retained sequence is limited to the CDR3, 42 bases, with the frame set at the first base. The junction carries 14 bases between V and J, which are trimmed by 6 bases and 4 bases respectively. Sequences KGHSH (CDR1) and LQKENI (CDR2) are obtained from the germline V gene.

Sequenced: PBMCs. The sequence was collected from a man in his sixties in good health and CMV-seropositive. The chain couples TRBV18 to TRBJ2-3, with an unclear D gene assignment. For the CDR3, the sequence is CASSPILRSDTQYF. The base sequence is TGTGCCAGCTCGCCAATTCTACGATCAGATACGCAGTATTTT.